What follows are 28 T cell receptor beta chains derived from one specimen sequenced in a study of T-cell reconstitution after alpha-beta-depleted transplantation in children. Using unique molecular identifiers, the investigators prepared the TCRbeta library. Each CDR3 protein is one row after TCRdb ran MiXCR on the PCR reads. The data hold hundreds of thousands of distinct CDR3 sequences, with about 23% observed a single time. The sample consisted of PBMCs, mostly from graft donor cells, taken 360 days after TCRalphabeta/CD19-depleted stem cell transplant. Receptors originate from a boy younger than two who had a stem cell transplant for acute myeloid leukemia, so the T cells may come from the graft donor.

The rearrangement joins TRBV7-2 to TRBJ2-5; D possibly uses TRBD1 or TRBD2 (5 bases each). The V gene's germline CDR1 is SGHTA and CDR2 FQGNSA. Trimming shortened V by 1 base and J by 5 bases, and 20 bases separated the two germline ends. CDR3 length: 17 amino acids. The DNA for the CDR3 is TGTGCCAGCAGCTTAGTGGGGCGGGCCCGGAGGTGGGAGACCCAGTACTTC. Translation gives CASSLVGRARRWETQYF. The full variable domain, its missing parts supplied by reference TRBV7-2 and TRBJ2-5, is GAGVSQSPSNKVTEKGKDVELRCDPISGHTALYWYRQSLGQGLEFLIYFQGNSAPDKSGLPSDRFSAERTGGSVSTLTIQRTQQEDSAVYLCASSLVGRARRWETQYFGPGTRLLVL.

The chain joins TRBV15 to TRBJ1-1; no firm D call. With 0 bases removed from V and 4 bases from J, the gap between germline ends came to 3 bases. This CDR3 has 12 amino acids. The germline V gene has CDR1 LNHNV and CDR2 YYDKDF (reference sequence). This CDR3 reads CATSRDGTEAFF. DNA for the CDR3: TGTGCCACCAGCAGAGATGGCACTGAAGCTTTCTTT.

This chain uses TRBV21-1 with TRBJ2-7. TRBV21-1 is listed as a pseudogene. The CDR3 has 11 amino acids. In nucleotides, the CDR3 is TGTGCCAGCAGCAACCCTAGCGAGCAGTACGTC. Its protein product is CASSNPSEQYV.

There are many counts of this clonotype. J is TRBJ2-5 and V is TRBV29-1; 9 positions agree with TRBD1. The CDR3 has 17 residues. Germline V gene data show CDR1 as SQVTM and CDR2 as ANQGSEA. J lost 0 bases, V lost 0 bases, and 8 bases had no gene match. Written as DNA, the CDR3 is TGCAGCGTTGAAGAACAGGGGGCCTGGGGGCACCAAGAGACCCAGTACTTC. It is translated as CSVEEQGAWGHQETQYF.

This clonotype was recorded a few times. The CDR3 DNA reads as TGTGCCACCAGTGCCCGGGGTGACACCGGGGAGCTGTTTTTT. Its translation is CATSARGDTGELFF. The chain is built from TRBV24-1 and TRBJ2-2; maybe TRBD2 (5 bases). Trimming pared 5 bases from V and 3 bases from J, leaving 9 bases between. Looked up from germline, CDR1 is KGHDR and CDR2 is SFDVKD. The CDR3 runs 14 residues.

This rearrangement joins TRBV14 to TRBJ1-2; D is perhaps TRBD1 (6 bases). The CDR3 totals 14 residues. Per germline, CDR1 SGHDN and CDR2 FVKESK. The germline V and J ends were trimmed by 4 bases and 6 bases, with 15 bases remaining between them. The CDR3 nucleotides read TGTGCCAGCAGCCCTACGAGAAGGGACAATGGCTACACCTTC. It yields the protein CASSPTRRDNGYTF.

The rearrangement joins TRBV7-3 to TRBJ2-7, with D tentatively TRBD2 (7 bases). This CDR3 has 15 residues. Trimming shortened V by 3 bases and J by 3 bases, and 15 bases separated the two germline ends. Germline assignment: CDR1 SGHTA and CDR2 FQGTGA. The CDR3 sequence is CASSLDGGLFYEQYF. Here the CDR3 DNA reads TGTGCCAGCAGCTTGGACGGGGGGCTCTTCTACGAGCAGTACTTC.

V gene TRBV28 combines with J gene TRBJ2-2; D gene uncertain. The CDR3 is 13 residues long. The V end lost 2 bases, the J end lost 5 bases, and 6 bases lay between the germline ends. Germline CDR1 is MDHEN and CDR2 is SYDVKM. The CDR3 region has the DNA TGTGCCAGCAGTTTAAAGGGAACCGGGGAGCTGTTTTTT. It encodes CASSLKGTGELFF.

The chain employs TRBV7-2 and TRBJ1-5; D is undetermined. The germline V and J ends were trimmed by 2 bases and 4 bases, with 6 bases remaining between them. This CDR3 region has 13 residues. The germline V gene encodes CDR1 SGHTA and CDR2 FQGNSA. The CDR3 region is CASSLSQNQPQHF. For the CDR3, the DNA is TGTGCCAGCAGCTTAAGCCAAAATCAGCCCCAGCATTTT.

The chain couples TRBV20-1 to TRBJ1-1; D not certain. The V and J ends lost 6 bases and 0 bases respectively, with 14 bases between them. This CDR3 has 14 residues. From germline, CDR1 is DFQATT and CDR2 SNEGSKA (reference sequence). DNA for the CDR3: TGCAGTGCCCAGATCCAGACAATGAACACTGAAGCTTTCTTT. It specifies CSAQIQTMNTEAFF.

This clonotype was counted ten times or more. The gene calls are TRBV5-1 and TRBJ2-7, with D perhaps being TRBD1 or TRBD2 (5 bases each). The CDR3 loop spans 15 amino acids. The V gene's germline CDR1 is SGHRS and CDR2 YFSETQ. The ends were cut back, 2 bases at V and 0 bases at J, with 12 bases in the middle. The CDR3 nucleotides are TGCGCCAGCAGCTTTCGGGGCGGCAGCTCCTACGAGCAGTACTTC. This encodes CASSFRGGSSYEQYF.

In this sample, this clonotype turned up many times. The V and J genes are TRBV20-1 and TRBJ2-3; a weak D match, TRBD2 (6 bases). CDR3 size: 14 residues. The germline CDR1 and CDR2 sequences are DFQATT and SNEGSKA (reference sequence). V lost 3 bases and J lost 4, with 14 bases in between. The CDR3 coding sequence is TGCAGTGCTAGTGTAGCGGAGGCTCCAGATACGCAGTATTTT. This gives the protein CSASVAEAPDTQYF.

Only a few counts were recorded for this clonotype. This chain connects TRBV27 to TRBJ2-1, with TRBD2 identical over 12 bases. There are 21 residues in the CDR3. V shed 2 bases and J 0 bases; nucleotides not matched to a gene: 14. Germline loops: CDR1 MNHEY, CDR2 SMNVEV (reference sequence). The CDR3: CASSLTRRLAGAPSSYNEQFF. The CDR3 bases are TGTGCCAGCAGTTTAACCCGCCGACTAGCGGGGGCCCCGAGCTCCTACAATGAGCAGTTCTTC.

This clonotype was observed a few times. The chain uses TRBV19 and TRBJ2-1, with D uncertain. CDR3 length: 13 amino acids. V was trimmed by 1 base and J by 9 bases, leaving 10 bases between them. Germline values: CDR1 LNHDA, CDR2 SQIVND (reference sequence). DNA for the CDR3: TGTGCCAGTAGTATAGTGGACGGACGTGAGCAGTTCTTC. Its protein is CASSIVDGREQFF.

This clonotype was picked up a small number of times. One end of the junction fails to match germline, which may point to a read error. This sequence joins TRBV6-5 and TRBJ2-4; 11 bases match TRBD1. CDR3 length: 12 residues. Germline assignment: CDR1 MNHEY and CDR2 SVGAGI. The CDR3 here is CASSPGQGALDF. DNA for the CDR3: TGTGCCAGCAGCCCCGGACAGGGGGCCCTCGACTTC.

This clonotype was seen many times. The rearrangement joins TRBV15 to TRBJ1-2, with a weak D call TRBD1 (6 bases). Trimming left V 2 bases short and J 4 bases short, with 14 bases between. The CDR3 length is 15 residues. From germline, CDR1 is LNHNV and CDR2 YYDKDF (reference sequence). CDR3 DNA: TGTGCCACCAGCAGACCCGGACAGACCGTCTATGGCTACACCTTC. It specifies CATSRPGQTVYGYTF.

The sample holds a few counts of this clonotype. J is TRBJ2-5 and V is TRBV7-9; the D is unclear. This CDR3 has 14 amino acids. Germline V gives CDR1 SEHNR, CDR2 FQNEAQ (reference sequence). Trimming cost V 3 bases and J 1 base, with 9 bases left between them. The chain's CDR3 is CASSFLQSQETQYF. CDR3 in DNA: TGTGCCAGCAGCTTCTTACAGAGCCAAGAGACCCAGTACTTC. Supplemented by reference TRBV7-9 and TRBJ2-5, the full variable domain reads DTGVSQNPRHKITKRGQNVTFRCDPISEHNRLYWYRQTLGQGPEFLTYFQNEAQLEKSRLLSDRFSAERPKGSFSTLEIQRTEQGDSAMYLCASSFLQSQETQYFGPGTRLLVL.

Ten or more counts support this clonotype. J is TRBJ2-5 and V is TRBV29-1; TRBD2 agrees at 8 bases. This CDR3 is 15 amino acids long. With V trimmed by 4 bases and J by 5 bases, 12 bases remained unmatched. Germline V gives CDR1 SQVTM, CDR2 ANQGSEA. CDR3 nucleotide sequence: TGCAGCGTTGGGCAGCGGGGGCCTCGACGGGAGACCCAGTACTTC. Translated: CSVGQRGPRRETQYF.

This chain joins TRBV5-1 and TRBJ2-7; TRBD1 matches at 8 bases. This CDR3 has 17 residues. V dropped 1 base and J dropped 2; count of bases not matched to a gene: 11. Germline CDR1 is SGHRS and CDR2 is YFSETQ. The CDR3 DNA follows: TGCGCCAGCAGCTTGACTCCACCCGGGACAGGAACCTACGAGCAGTACTTC. Translated, it gives CASSLTPPGTGTYEQYF.

This clonotype came up a few times. The chain has TRBV5-1 and TRBJ2-7; D may be TRBD1 or TRBD2 (5 bases each). The germline gives CDR1 SGHRS, CDR2 YFSETQ. The CDR3 spans 15 residues. V lost 0 bases to trimming and J lost 3 bases, with 13 bases between them. The DNA of the CDR3 is TGCGCCAGCAGCTTGGGAGGGGTTGGAATCTACGAGCAGTACGTC. It yields the protein CASSLGGVGIYEQYV.

Notes on this clonotype: Given a much more abundant clone one base away, this may be a read error. This sequence joins TRBV6-1 and TRBJ2-7, with D possibly being TRBD2 (5 bases). Germline values: CDR1 MNHNS, CDR2 SASEGT. This CDR3 comprises 13 residues. Trimming took off 0 bases at V and 5 bases at J, with 8 bases between the two ends. The chain's CDR3 is CASSEAPGNEQYV. In nucleotides, the CDR3 is TGTGCCAGCAGTGAAGCACCGGGGAACGAGCAGTACGTC.

Written as DNA, the CDR3 is TGCGCCAGCAGCTTTGGGGGGCCATATAACACCGGGGAGCTGTTTTTT. Translation: CASSFGGPYNTGELFF. V usage is TRBV5-1 and J usage is TRBJ2-2; D may match TRBD1 or TRBD2 (6 bases each). V dropped 2 bases and J dropped 2 bases, with 13 bases sitting between them. This CDR3 is built from 16 residues. The germline V gene has CDR1 SGHRS and CDR2 YFSETQ.

The chain recombines TRBV4-2 with TRBJ1-4; tentatively, D is TRBD1 (5 bases). V dropped 0 bases and J dropped 8 bases, with 10 bases sitting between them. The CDR3 is made up of 14 amino acids. CDR1 and CDR2 from the germline V gene are LGHNA and YNFKEQ. The CDR3 sequence: CASSQDGAQEKLFF. The CDR3, as DNA: TGTGCCAGCAGCCAAGATGGGGCTCAAGAAAAACTGTTTTTT.

This clonotype occurred a few times. V gene TRBV20-1 combines with J gene TRBJ2-3; 7 bases fit TRBD1. The V gene end was trimmed by 5 bases and the J gene end by 3 bases; junction bases not matched to a gene: 11. The length of the CDR3 is 15 residues. CDR1 and CDR2 (germline): DFQATT, SNEGSKA (reference sequence). The CDR3 sequence is CSAPEGTEITDTQYF. The CDR3 DNA reads as TGCAGTGCTCCAGAAGGGACAGAAATTACAGATACGCAGTATTTT.

The rearrangement uses TRBV6-5 and TRBJ1-1; a weak D match, TRBD1 (5 bases). This CDR3 has 13 residues. V shed 2 bases and J shed 11 bases, with 15 bases lying between them. Germline V CDR1 and CDR2: MNHEY, SVGAGI. CDR3 sequence reads: CASSYEGKGTAFF. The CDR3 DNA reads TGTGCCAGCAGTTACGAGGGCAAGGGGACGGCTTTCTTT.

In its sample, this clonotype was seen a few times. The chain carries TRBV20-1 and TRBJ2-1; D unresolved. The V gene lost 0 bases and the J gene lost 0 bases, with 9 bases spanning the gap. Germline CDR1 and CDR2: DFQATT and SNEGSKA (reference sequence). This CDR3 is 15 amino acids long. The CDR3 DNA is TGCAGTGCTAGAGATCGGGTAGGCTCCTACAATGAGCAGTTCTTC. Protein sequence: CSARDRVGSYNEQFF.

CDR3 amino acids: CSARATTQNNEQFF. DNA for the CDR3: TGCAGTGCTAGAGCAACCACGCAGAATAATGAGCAGTTCTTC. V is TRBV20-1 and J is TRBJ2-1; unclear D gene. Germline lookup yields CDR1 DFQATT and CDR2 SNEGSKA (reference sequence). The CDR3 extends over 14 amino acids. The ends were cut back, 1 base at V and 7 bases at J, with 14 bases in the middle.

The table lists this clonotype with many counts. The chain couples TRBV29-1 to TRBJ2-5, with 12 bases lining up with TRBD2. V trimming: 6 bases; J trimming: 4 bases; junction bases outside the gene matches: 15. The CDR3 sequence is 17 residues long. From germline, CDR1 is SQVTM and CDR2 ANQGSEA. CDR3 region: CSVGPTLTSGGGETQYF. CDR3 coding DNA: TGCAGCGTCGGCCCAACCCTGACTAGCGGGGGTGGAGAGACCCAGTACTTC.